This T cell receptor (beta chain) was identified during a study of T cells in Graves' hyperthyroidism and ophthalmopathy. General study points: Also found in blood were most expanded thyroid clonotypes above 0.001. Researchers report that a 13 V-J model separated ophthalmopathy from stable hyperthyroidism.

V dropped 5 bases and J dropped 8 bases, with 15 bases sitting between them. This CDR3 region has 13 residues. Template material for amplifying TCR beta CDR3 regions consisted of RNA transcripts. The primer set for the first-round RT-PCR of the TCR CDR3 was HTBI. MiXCR was run by TCRdb on the multiplex PCR reads, yielding one entry per CDR3 protein. The data contain more than 150,000 distinct CDR3 sequences, about a sixth of them singletons. This clonotype was counted at least ten times. No antigen is known for it. The chain combines TRBV12-3 or TRBV12-4 with TRBJ1-2, with no clear D. Sequencing was performed on blood. The sequence derives from a woman aged 45 to 65 with Graves' hyperthyroidism. Written as DNA, the CDR3 is TGTGCCAGCAGTCCTTCCCCGGGGTCCGGCTACACCTTC. Protein sequence: CASSPSPGSGYTF.